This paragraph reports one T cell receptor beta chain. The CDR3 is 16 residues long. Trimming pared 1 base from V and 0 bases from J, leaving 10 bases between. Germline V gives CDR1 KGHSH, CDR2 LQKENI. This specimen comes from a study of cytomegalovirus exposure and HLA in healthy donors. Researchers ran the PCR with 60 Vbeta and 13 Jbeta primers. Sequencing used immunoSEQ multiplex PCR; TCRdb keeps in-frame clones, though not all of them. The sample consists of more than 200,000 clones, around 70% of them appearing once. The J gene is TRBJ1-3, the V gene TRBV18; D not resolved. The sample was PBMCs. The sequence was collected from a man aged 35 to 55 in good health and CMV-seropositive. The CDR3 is CASSPRQDSSGNTIYF. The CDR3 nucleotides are TGTGCCAGCTCACCACGGCAGGACTCCTCTGGAAACACCATATATTTT.